This T cell receptor beta chain stems from a study of spatial heterogeneity in lung cancer (dated by TCRdb to between 2018 and 2021). Describing the broader study: More beta-chain than alpha-chain transcripts were consistently detected, likely reflecting higher beta-chain transcript abundance. In tumor regions, TCR transcript counts showed a strong correlation with a T cell transcriptional module score from matched bulk RNA-seq. In the raw uncorrected reads, each unique combination of TCR and UMI appeared more than ten times on average. The study quantitatively compared TCR alpha and beta repertoires across multiple tumor regions, matched nontumor lung and blood in non-small cell lung cancer. Nonsynonymous mutation counts, determined by whole-exome sequencing of tumor tissue, were related to TCR repertoire features. At surgery, roughly 220 tumor regions, 64 matched nontumor lung samples and 56 PBMC samples were TCR-sequenced for both alpha and beta chains.

This clonotype was picked up a small number of times. Its antigen is still unknown. No base-level quality is on record; no much larger clone is a single base apart. Including cysteine and phenylalanine, the CDR3 has 14 amino acids. Here the CDR3 DNA is all that survives: 42 bases in frame from base 1. For CDR1 and CDR2, the germline V gene (reference sequence) lists MNHEY and SMNVEV. V was cut back by 7 bases and J by 8 bases, leaving a gap of 18 bases between them. The library was prepared using 5' RACE. Sequencer: NextSeq 500. To allow correction of PCR and sequencing errors, the TCR library protocol tagged every TCR cDNA molecule with a unique molecular identifier. In the original analysis: TCR identification, UMI-based error correction and CDR3 extraction were performed with Decombinator tools. Expanded TCRs were defined as those above a frequency of 2 per 1,000, corresponding to the top 1% of the tumor frequency distribution. Expanded tumor TCRs statistically deemed absent (corrected P<0.05) from at least one tumor region were classed as regional, and all other expanded tumor TCRs were classed as ubiquitous. Renyi diversity was computed with the R vegan package after each repertoire had been subsampled 100 times to 5,000 TCRs. CDR3 similarity networks were built from amino acid triplet string-kernel similarity, with CDR3s being connected when pairwise similarity was above 0.82. The raw public reads went through TCRdb reprocessing: fastp at Q25, MiXCR clone calling, in-frame beta chains kept. Rows matching on CDR3 protein sequence are summarized as one entry with the most common DNA and genes. TCRdb's processing, not the authors', yielded these V and J calls. This sample holds 8,900 or so distinct CDR3 sequences; over 7.5% were observed only once. The ten largest clonotypes hold around 13% of the sample.

What the authors observed across the whole study: The tumor nonsynonymous mutation count correlated with the number of expanded intratumoral alpha and beta TCRs. TCR-seq was estimated to cover only approximately 7% of tumor T cells for alpha chains and roughly 12% for beta chains. Counts of ubiquitous and regional expanded TCRs were found to correlate with counts of ubiquitous and regional nonsynonymous mutations, respectively. Confirming at a functional level the hypothesis that regional TCRs recognize regional mutations was considered to require additional single-cell paired TCR alpha and beta sequencing.

The time point label here, explained by the study, means: sample taken at primary tumor resection. Samples were obtained from 65 to 90 patients with early-stage, untreated non-small cell lung cancer from the lung TRACERx cohort. Without any cell sorting, TCR sequencing was performed on whole RNA extracted either from tumor and nontumor lung tissue or from cryopreserved PBMC samples. Only patients with enough RNA available from two or more tumor regions were chosen for TCR sequencing. Tumor and adjacent nontumor lung specimens were reviewed by a lung pathologist before selection. This sequence uses TRBV27 and TRBJ2-1; there is no confident call for the D gene. The sequence derives from a female donor with early-stage non-small cell lung cancer. The source was lung tumor tissue, collected at surgery. The sequenced DNA is TGTGCCAGCAACGATCCGGGCCGCTTTGATGAGCAGTTCTTC. It translates as CASNDPGRFDEQFF.